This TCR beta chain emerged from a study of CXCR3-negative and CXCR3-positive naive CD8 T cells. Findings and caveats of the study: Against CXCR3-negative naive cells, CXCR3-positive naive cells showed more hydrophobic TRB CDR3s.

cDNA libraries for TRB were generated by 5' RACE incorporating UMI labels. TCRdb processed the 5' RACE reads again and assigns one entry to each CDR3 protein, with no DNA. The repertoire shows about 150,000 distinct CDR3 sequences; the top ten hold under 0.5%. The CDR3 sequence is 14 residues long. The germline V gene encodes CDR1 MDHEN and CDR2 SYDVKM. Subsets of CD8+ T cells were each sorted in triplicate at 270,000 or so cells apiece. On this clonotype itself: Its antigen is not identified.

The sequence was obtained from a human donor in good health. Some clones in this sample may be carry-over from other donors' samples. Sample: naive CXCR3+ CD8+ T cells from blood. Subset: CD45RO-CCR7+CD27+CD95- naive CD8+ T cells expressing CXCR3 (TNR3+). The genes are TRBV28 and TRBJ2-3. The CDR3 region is CASRPRRMADTQYF. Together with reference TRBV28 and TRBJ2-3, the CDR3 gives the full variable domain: DVKVTQSSRYLVKRTGEKVFLECVQDMDHENMFWYRQDPGLGLRLIYFSYDVKMKEKGDIPEGYSVSREKKERFSLILESASTNQTSMYLCASRPRRMADTQYFGPGTRLTVL.